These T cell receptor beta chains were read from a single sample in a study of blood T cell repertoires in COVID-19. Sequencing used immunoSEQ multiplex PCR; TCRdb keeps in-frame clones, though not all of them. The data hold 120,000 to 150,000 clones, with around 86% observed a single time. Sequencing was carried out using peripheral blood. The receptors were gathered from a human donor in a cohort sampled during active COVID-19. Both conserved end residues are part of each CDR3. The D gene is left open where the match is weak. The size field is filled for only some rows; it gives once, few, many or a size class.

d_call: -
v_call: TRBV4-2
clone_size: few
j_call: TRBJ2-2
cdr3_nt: TGTGCCAGCAGCTGGGGGGCGAACACCGGGGAGCTGTTTTTT
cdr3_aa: CASSWGANTGELFF

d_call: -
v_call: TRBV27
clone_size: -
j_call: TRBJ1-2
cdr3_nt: TGTGCCAGCAGATCCCCAGGGGGCTACACCTTC
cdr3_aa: CASRSPGGYTF

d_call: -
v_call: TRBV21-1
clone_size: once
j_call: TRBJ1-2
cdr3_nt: TGTGCCAGCAGCAAATCGGCAAACAGGGGATATAATGGCTACACCTTC
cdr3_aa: CASSKSANRGYNGYTF

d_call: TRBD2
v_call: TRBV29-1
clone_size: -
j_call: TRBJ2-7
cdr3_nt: TGCAGCGTTGAAGGACTAGCGGGAGGGCCCCACGAGCAGTACTTC
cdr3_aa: CSVEGLAGGPHEQYF

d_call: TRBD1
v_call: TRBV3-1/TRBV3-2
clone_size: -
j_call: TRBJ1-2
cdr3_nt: TGTGCCAGCAGCCACGCCTTAAGGACAGGATCTAACTATGGCTACACCTTC
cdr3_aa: CASSHALRTGSNYGYTF

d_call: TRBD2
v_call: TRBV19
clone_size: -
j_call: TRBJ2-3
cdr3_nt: TGTGCCAGTAGTATTGGTCCTAGCGGGAGGTTCACAGATACGCAGTATTTT
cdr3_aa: CASSIGPSGRFTDTQYF

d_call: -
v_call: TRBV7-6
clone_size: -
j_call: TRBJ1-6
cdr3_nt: TGTGCCAGCAGCTTAAGGTCTAAGCGGGAGGGTAATTCACCCCTCCACTTT
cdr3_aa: CASSLRSKREGNSPLHF

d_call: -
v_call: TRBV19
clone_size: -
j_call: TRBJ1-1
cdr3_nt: TGTGCCAGTAGGAGCCCCACTACTCCGACTGAAGCTTTCTTT
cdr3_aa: CASRSPTTPTEAFF

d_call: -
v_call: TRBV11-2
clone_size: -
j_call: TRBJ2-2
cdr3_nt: TGTGCCAGCAGCTTAGTGGCGGGTTTCGGGGAGCTGTTTTTT
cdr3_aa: CASSLVAGFGELFF

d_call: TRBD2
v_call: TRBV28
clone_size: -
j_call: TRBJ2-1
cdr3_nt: TGTGCCAGCATGGTCTCTAGCGGGAGCAATGAGCAGTTCTTC
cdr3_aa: CASMVSSGSNEQFF